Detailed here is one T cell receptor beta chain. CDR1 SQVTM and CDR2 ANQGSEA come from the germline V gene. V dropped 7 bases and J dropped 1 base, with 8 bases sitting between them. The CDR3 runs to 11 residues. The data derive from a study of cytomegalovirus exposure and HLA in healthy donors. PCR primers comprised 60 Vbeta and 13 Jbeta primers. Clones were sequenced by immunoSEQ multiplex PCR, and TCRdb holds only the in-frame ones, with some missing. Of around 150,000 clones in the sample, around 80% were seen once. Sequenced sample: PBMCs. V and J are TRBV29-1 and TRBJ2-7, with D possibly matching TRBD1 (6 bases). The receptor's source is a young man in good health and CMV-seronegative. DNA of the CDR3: TGCAGCGCTGGACAGTCCTACGAGCAGTACTTC. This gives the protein CSAGQSYEQYF.